This TCR beta chain was retrieved from a study of response to subunit inactivated influenza vaccine. CDR1 and CDR2 from the germline V gene are LGHNA and YSLEER. The CDR3 has 17 residues. V gave up 1 base and J gave up 2 bases; unmatched junction bases: 5. This clonotype was seen more than once but under ten times. Its antigen is unknown. MiXCR was run by TCRdb on the RT-PCR reads, yielding one entry per CDR3 protein. The sample shows a few hundred thousand distinct CDR3 sequences, around 13% of them seen only once. Study-wide results and limits: That few new T cells are recruited by each seasonal influenza vaccination was the authors' suggestion.

The sequence derives from a man between 45 and 60 years old who received an inactivated influenza vaccine. The sequenced sample was PBMCs from blood, obtained 11 to 12 days after vaccination. The chain carries TRBV4-3 and TRBJ2-1; 10 bases map to TRBD2. CDR3 coding DNA: TGCGCCAGCAGCCAAGCCGTCCTAGCGGGGGCCTACAATGAGCAGTTCTTC. It codes for CASSQAVLAGAYNEQFF.